This T cell receptor (beta chain) was recovered during a study of blood T cell repertoires in COVID-19. Study as a whole: Samples came from the United States, Italy and Spain, spanning acute and convalescent COVID-19. The analysed material was cDNA or gDNA that came from T cells, B-cell-depleted T cells, or PBMCs.

Authors' methods: Amplification from reference gene primers served as the basis for estimated nucleated cell counts. The assay was immunoSEQ multiplex PCR, and TCRdb's table has in-frame clones only and misses some. Clone size and V and J calls were adopted from that table, with D and trimming inferred from the DNA. This table holds 450,000 to 500,000 clones, roughly 87% found once. Germline assignment: CDR1 KGHDR and CDR2 SFDVKD. The V gene lost 0 bases and the J gene lost 1 base, with 8 bases spanning the gap. This CDR3 spans 15 amino acids. The sequencing sample was made of PBMCs or T cells enriched from blood (not recorded which). The sequence was collected from a woman aged 18 to 35 who had recovered from COVID-19. The chain uses TRBV24-1 and TRBJ2-5; weak D call: TRBD1 (6 bases). CDR3 region: CATSDLGQIQETQYF. DNA for the CDR3: TGTGCCACCAGTGATTTGGGACAGATCCAAGAGACCCAGTACTTC.